This T cell receptor (beta chain) is drawn from a study of response to subunit inactivated influenza vaccine (dated by TCRdb to the late 2010s). Regarding the study in general: Deep quantitative profiling of the T cell receptor repertoire was used in the study to follow responses to a trivalent subunit inactivated influenza vaccine.

This clonotype has more than one count but fewer than ten. Its antigen is not yet known. The record has no base qualities; no much larger clone is one base away. To prepare the library, RT-PCR was applied. The listed sequencing device is Illumina HiSeq 2500. TCRdb reprocessed the public reads (quality trimming at Q25 with fastp, clone calling with MiXCR) and kept in-frame beta chains. Merged by CDR3 protein, the rows form single entries marked with the most common genes and DNA. For this sample there are just under 250,000 distinct CDR3 sequences; over 9% appear just once. The ten biggest clones cover 7.8% of the sample. Broad study findings and their caveats: It was suggested by the authors that each seasonal influenza vaccination may recruit only a limited number of new T cells.

The V and J ends are trimmed by 1 base and 2 bases, leaving 3 bases between them. CDR1 and CDR2 are read off the germline V gene as SQVTM and ANQGSEA. Counted from cysteine to phenylalanine, this CDR3 has 13 amino acids. The read is trimmed to its CDR3 DNA, 39 bases read in frame from base 1. This receptor chain uses TRBV29-1 and TRBJ2-6; there is no confident call for the D gene. This TCR came from a man over 45 who received an inactivated influenza vaccine. Donor details come from another sample of the same person, matched by shared clones. The source material was non-naive T cells sorted from PBMCs, sampled 14 to 15 days before vaccination. The intended sense of this specimen's cell subset or site label: memory T cell fraction. The CDR3 has the sequence CSVEVTGANVLTF. The DNA sequence is TGCAGCGTTGAAGTCACTGGGGCCAACGTCCTGACTTTC.